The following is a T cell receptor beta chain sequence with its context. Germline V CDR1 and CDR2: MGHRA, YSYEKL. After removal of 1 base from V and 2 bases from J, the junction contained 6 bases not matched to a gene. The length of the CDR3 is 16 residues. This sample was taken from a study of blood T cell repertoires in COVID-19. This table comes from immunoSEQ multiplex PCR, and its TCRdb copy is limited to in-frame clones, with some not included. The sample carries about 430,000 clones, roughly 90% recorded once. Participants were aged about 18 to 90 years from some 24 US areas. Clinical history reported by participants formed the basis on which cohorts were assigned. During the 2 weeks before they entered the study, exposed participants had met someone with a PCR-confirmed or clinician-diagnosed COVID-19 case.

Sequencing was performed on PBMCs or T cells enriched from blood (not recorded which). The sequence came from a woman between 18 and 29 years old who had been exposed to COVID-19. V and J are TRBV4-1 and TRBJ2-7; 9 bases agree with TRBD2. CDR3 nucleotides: TGCGCCAGCAGCCAAGGCCGCGGGAGGGCCCCCTACGAGCAGTACTTC. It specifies CASSQGRGRAPYEQYF.